These T cell receptor beta chains were read from a single sample in a study of T cell responses to AZD1222 COVID-19 vaccine. Produced via immunoSEQ multiplex PCR; TCRdb's table is partial and in-frame only. Of about 94,000 clones in the sample, 85% are singletons; the top ten hold about 4.5%. Sequencing was performed on peripheral blood, taken 28 days after the second AZD1222 dose. The origin of the receptors is an adult who received the AZD1222 COVID-19 vaccine. The CDR3 runs from the conserved cysteine through the conserved F or W. The D gene is left open where the match is weak. Clone sizes are given selectively: once, few, many, or a class where the clone is expanded.

clone size: few
V gene: TRBV19
D gene: TRBD2
J gene: TRBJ2-7
CDR3 DNA: TGTGCCAGTAGTATTTCCGGGGGGGCCTACGAGCAGTACTTC
CDR3 protein: CASSISGGAYEQYF

clone size: NA
V gene: TRBV19
D gene: NA
J gene: TRBJ1-1
CDR3 DNA: TGTGCCGTAGAGCCCAGGGGAAACACTGAAGCTTTCTTT
CDR3 protein: CAVEPRGNTEAFF

clone size: NA
V gene: TRBV3-1/TRBV3-2
D gene: NA
J gene: TRBJ2-3
CDR3 DNA: TGTGCCAGCAGCCAAGCCAGGGCCCCTAGCACAGATACGCAGTATTTT
CDR3 protein: CASSQARAPSTDTQYF

clone size: NA
V gene: TRBV4-3
D gene: TRBD2
J gene: TRBJ2-7
CDR3 DNA: TGCGCCAGCAGCCCGGGACTAGGGAGGTACGAGCAGTACTTC
CDR3 protein: CASSPGLGRYEQYF

clone size: once
V gene: TRBV5-5
D gene: TRBD1
J gene: TRBJ1-5
CDR3 DNA: TGTGCCAGCAGCCCCGTTCGACAGGGCCATCAGCCCCAGCATTTT
CDR3 protein: CASSPVRQGHQPQHF

clone size: NA
V gene: TRBV27
D gene: TRBD2
J gene: TRBJ2-5
CDR3 DNA: TGTGCCAGCAGTTTCCGCCCTGGACTAGCGGGGCAAGAGACCCAGTACTTC
CDR3 protein: CASSFRPGLAGQETQYF

clone size: NA
V gene: TRBV27
D gene: NA
J gene: TRBJ1-6
CDR3 DNA: TGTGCCAGCAGTTTAGGCGACAGTCTACGGCGCACACCCCTCCACTTT
CDR3 protein: CASSLGDSLRRTPLHF

clone size: NA
V gene: TRBV7-2
D gene: NA
J gene: TRBJ2-7
CDR3 DNA: TGTGCCAGCAGCTTAGGTTCGGAAGACTACGAGCAGTACTTC
CDR3 protein: CASSLGSEDYEQYF

clone size: NA
V gene: TRBV30
D gene: TRBD1
J gene: TRBJ1-2
CDR3 DNA: TGTGCCTCAACCCGGACAGGGTATTCGGATGGCTACACCTTC
CDR3 protein: CASTRTGYSDGYTF

clone size: few
V gene: TRBV20-1
D gene: NA
J gene: TRBJ2-5
CDR3 DNA: TGCAGTGCTAGTCCCAGCCAAGAGACCCAGTACTTC
CDR3 protein: CSASPSQETQYF

clone size: NA
V gene: TRBV5-4
D gene: NA
J gene: TRBJ1-4
CDR3 DNA: TGTGCCAGCAGCTTCGGTGGGGAAGGAGATTCTGAAAAACTGTTTTTT
CDR3 protein: CASSFGGEGDSEKLFF

clone size: NA
V gene: TRBV28
D gene: NA
J gene: TRBJ2-3
CDR3 DNA: TGTGCCAGCCTCTCGCGAGAGTACACAGATACGCAGTATTTT
CDR3 protein: CASLSREYTDTQYF

clone size: few
V gene: TRBV7-2
D gene: NA
J gene: TRBJ1-5
CDR3 DNA: TGTGCCAGCAGCTTAGCGCCCAGCGGCAATCAGCCCCAGCATTTT
CDR3 protein: CASSLAPSGNQPQHF

clone size: NA
V gene: TRBV13
D gene: NA
J gene: TRBJ2-4
CDR3 DNA: TGTGCCAGCAGCCCCGGGACAATGGAAAACATTCAGTACTTC
CDR3 protein: CASSPGTMENIQYF

clone size: NA
V gene: TRBV10-3
D gene: TRBD1
J gene: TRBJ2-3
CDR3 DNA: TGTGCCATCAGTGACCCGGGACAGAAGAGCACAGATACGCAGTATTTT
CDR3 protein: CAISDPGQKSTDTQYF

clone size: NA
V gene: TRBV18
D gene: TRBD1
J gene: TRBJ1-1
CDR3 DNA: TGTGCCAGCTCACGAGACTGGGGGACAGAGGAAGCTTTCTTT
CDR3 protein: CASSRDWGTEEAFF

clone size: NA
V gene: TRBV5-1
D gene: TRBD2
J gene: TRBJ2-1
CDR3 DNA: TGCGCCAGCAGCTTGGTAAGCGGGAGCCACAATGAGCAGTTCTTC
CDR3 protein: CASSLVSGSHNEQFF

clone size: NA
V gene: TRBV7-3
D gene: NA
J gene: TRBJ2-3
CDR3 DNA: TGTGCCAGCAGCTTAGCCGGACATACATATACGCAGTATTTT
CDR3 protein: CASSLAGHTYTQYF

clone size: NA
V gene: TRBV28
D gene: TRBD1
J gene: TRBJ1-5
CDR3 DNA: TGTGCCAGCAGAACGGGACAGTACCATCAGCCCCAGCATTTT
CDR3 protein: CASRTGQYHQPQHF

clone size: NA
V gene: TRBV7-2
D gene: NA
J gene: TRBJ2-1
CDR3 DNA: TGTGCCAGCAGCTTCGGGGCGGGAAGGGCCTACAATGAGCAGTTCTTC
CDR3 protein: CASSFGAGRAYNEQFF

clone size: NA
V gene: TRBV30
D gene: NA
J gene: TRBJ1-2
CDR3 DNA: TGTGCCTGGGGCCCGGGGAATGGCTACACCTTC
CDR3 protein: CAWGPGNGYTF

clone size: NA
V gene: TRBV27
D gene: TRBD2
J gene: TRBJ2-1
CDR3 DNA: TGTGCCAGCAGGCAAAATAGCGGGTTGACGGCAAATGAGCAGTTCTTC
CDR3 protein: CASRQNSGLTANEQFF

clone size: NA
V gene: TRBV2
D gene: NA
J gene: TRBJ1-4
CDR3 DNA: TGTGCCAGCAGTGGAGGGGGATCTAATGAAAAACTGTTTTTT
CDR3 protein: CASSGGGSNEKLFF

clone size: once
V gene: TRBV6-2/TRBV6-3
D gene: NA
J gene: TRBJ1-5
CDR3 DNA: TGTGCCAGCAGTTATGGGGGCACCCAGCCCCAGCATTTT
CDR3 protein: CASSYGGTQPQHF

clone size: NA
V gene: TRBV24-1
D gene: NA
J gene: TRBJ2-3
CDR3 DNA: TGTGCCACCAGTGGAACAGGGAGCACAGATACGCAGTATTTT
CDR3 protein: CATSGTGSTDTQYF

clone size: NA
V gene: TRBV4-1
D gene: TRBD1
J gene: TRBJ1-2
CDR3 DNA: TGCGCCAGCAGCCAAGGCCGACAGGGGATTCGCAAAGATGGCTACACCTTC
CDR3 protein: CASSQGRQGIRKDGYTF

clone size: NA
V gene: TRBV28
D gene: TRBD1
J gene: TRBJ2-3
CDR3 DNA: TGTGCCAGCGACAGGGCCGGCACAGATACGCAGTATTTT
CDR3 protein: CASDRAGTDTQYF

clone size: NA
V gene: TRBV11-2
D gene: NA
J gene: TRBJ1-2
CDR3 DNA: TGTGCCAGCAGCCAAGCGGGGGGCTATGGCTACACCTTC
CDR3 protein: CASSQAGGYGYTF

clone size: NA
V gene: TRBV6-2/TRBV6-3
D gene: TRBD2
J gene: TRBJ2-1
CDR3 DNA: TGTGCCAGCAGTTACTCGTCGACTAGCGACTACAATGAGCAGTTCTTC
CDR3 protein: CASSYSSTSDYNEQFF

clone size: NA
V gene: TRBV6-2/TRBV6-3
D gene: TRBD2
J gene: TRBJ2-7
CDR3 DNA: TGTGCCAGCAGTTACGTGTTAAGCGGGAGGGCCCCCGAGCAGTACTTC
CDR3 protein: CASSYVLSGRAPEQYF

clone size: NA
V gene: TRBV5-1
D gene: TRBD2
J gene: TRBJ2-3
CDR3 DNA: TGCGCCAGCAGCTCATACGGGGGGGCAGGCACAGATACGCAGTATTTT
CDR3 protein: CASSSYGGAGTDTQYF

clone size: NA
V gene: TRBV6-1
D gene: NA
J gene: TRBJ1-2
CDR3 DNA: TGTGCCAGCAGTGAAGAAGGAGTCAGCAACTATGGCTACACCTTC
CDR3 protein: CASSEEGVSNYGYTF

clone size: NA
V gene: TRBV24-1
D gene: NA
J gene: TRBJ2-1
CDR3 DNA: TGTGCCACCAGTGATATTAGGGACTACAATGAGCAGTTCTTC
CDR3 protein: CATSDIRDYNEQFF

clone size: NA
V gene: TRBV6-2/TRBV6-3
D gene: TRBD1
J gene: TRBJ1-5
CDR3 DNA: TGTGCCAGCAGTAGGGGACAGCCCAGCAATCAGCCCCAGCATTTT
CDR3 protein: CASSRGQPSNQPQHF

clone size: NA
V gene: TRBV19
D gene: NA
J gene: TRBJ1-2
CDR3 DNA: TGTGCCAGTAGTTTTTCCGAAAGGGGCTACACCTTC
CDR3 protein: CASSFSERGYTF

clone size: NA
V gene: TRBV4-3
D gene: NA
J gene: TRBJ2-1
CDR3 DNA: TGCGCCAGCAGCCAAGATACTTTCGCAAAGGGGGACAATGAGCAGTTCTTC
CDR3 protein: CASSQDTFAKGDNEQFF

clone size: NA
V gene: TRBV5-1
D gene: TRBD2
J gene: TRBJ2-5
CDR3 DNA: TGCGCCAGCAGCTCCGGGGGGGAAGAGACCCAGTACTTC
CDR3 protein: CASSSGGEETQYF

clone size: NA
V gene: TRBV3-1/TRBV3-2
D gene: TRBD2
J gene: TRBJ2-1
CDR3 DNA: TGTGCCAGCAGCCCGTCTAGCGGGAGGGGTGTCATTGAGCAGTTCTTC
CDR3 protein: CASSPSSGRGVIEQFF

clone size: NA
V gene: TRBV5-6
D gene: NA
J gene: TRBJ1-5
CDR3 DNA: TGTGCCAGCAGCTTGCGAAATCAGCCCCAGCATTTT
CDR3 protein: CASSLRNQPQHF

clone size: NA
V gene: TRBV3-1/TRBV3-2
D gene: NA
J gene: TRBJ2-3
CDR3 DNA: TGTGCCAGCAGCCAAGAAACAGACACAGATACGCAGTATTTT
CDR3 protein: CASSQETDTDTQYF

clone size: NA
V gene: TRBV19
D gene: TRBD2
J gene: TRBJ2-3
CDR3 DNA: TGTGCCAGTAGTATAGGAGCGGGGATCACAGATACGCAGTATTTT
CDR3 protein: CASSIGAGITDTQYF

clone size: NA
V gene: TRBV4-1
D gene: NA
J gene: TRBJ1-1
CDR3 DNA: TGCGCCAGCAGCCAAGAGGCAGGGAACACTGAAGCTTTCTTT
CDR3 protein: CASSQEAGNTEAFF

clone size: NA
V gene: TRBV11-2
D gene: NA
J gene: TRBJ2-7
CDR3 DNA: TGTGCCAGCAGCTCGCGACCGGGGGCGGGTCAGGGGAGAAACGAGCAGTACTTC
CDR3 protein: CASSSRPGAGQGRNEQYF

clone size: NA
V gene: TRBV18
D gene: NA
J gene: TRBJ1-4
CDR3 DNA: TGTGCCAGCTCAGCGGACGGATTGAATGAAAAACTGTTTTTT
CDR3 protein: CASSADGLNEKLFF

clone size: NA
V gene: TRBV14
D gene: TRBD1
J gene: TRBJ1-2
CDR3 DNA: TGTGCCAGCAGCCAAGTACCGGGACAGGACCGCTATGGCTACACCTTC
CDR3 protein: CASSQVPGQDRYGYTF

clone size: once
V gene: TRBV5-1
D gene: NA
J gene: TRBJ2-2
CDR3 DNA: TGCGCCAGCAGCGACCAGGCTGCGACCGGGGAGCTGTTTTTT
CDR3 protein: CASSDQAATGELFF

clone size: NA
V gene: TRBV7-8
D gene: NA
J gene: TRBJ2-7
CDR3 DNA: TGTGCCAGCAGCTCCACCGGGATATTCTCCTACGAGCAGTACTTC
CDR3 protein: CASSSTGIFSYEQYF

clone size: NA
V gene: TRBV24-1
D gene: NA
J gene: TRBJ2-7
CDR3 DNA: TGTGCCACCAGTGATCCAAATGCAGGTAACTCCTACGAGCAGTACTTC
CDR3 protein: CATSDPNAGNSYEQYF

clone size: NA
V gene: TRBV6-4
D gene: TRBD1
J gene: TRBJ2-6
CDR3 DNA: TGTGCCAGCAGCCCCGGGACAGGGCAGGCTGGGGCCAACGTCCTGACTTTC
CDR3 protein: CASSPGTGQAGANVLTF